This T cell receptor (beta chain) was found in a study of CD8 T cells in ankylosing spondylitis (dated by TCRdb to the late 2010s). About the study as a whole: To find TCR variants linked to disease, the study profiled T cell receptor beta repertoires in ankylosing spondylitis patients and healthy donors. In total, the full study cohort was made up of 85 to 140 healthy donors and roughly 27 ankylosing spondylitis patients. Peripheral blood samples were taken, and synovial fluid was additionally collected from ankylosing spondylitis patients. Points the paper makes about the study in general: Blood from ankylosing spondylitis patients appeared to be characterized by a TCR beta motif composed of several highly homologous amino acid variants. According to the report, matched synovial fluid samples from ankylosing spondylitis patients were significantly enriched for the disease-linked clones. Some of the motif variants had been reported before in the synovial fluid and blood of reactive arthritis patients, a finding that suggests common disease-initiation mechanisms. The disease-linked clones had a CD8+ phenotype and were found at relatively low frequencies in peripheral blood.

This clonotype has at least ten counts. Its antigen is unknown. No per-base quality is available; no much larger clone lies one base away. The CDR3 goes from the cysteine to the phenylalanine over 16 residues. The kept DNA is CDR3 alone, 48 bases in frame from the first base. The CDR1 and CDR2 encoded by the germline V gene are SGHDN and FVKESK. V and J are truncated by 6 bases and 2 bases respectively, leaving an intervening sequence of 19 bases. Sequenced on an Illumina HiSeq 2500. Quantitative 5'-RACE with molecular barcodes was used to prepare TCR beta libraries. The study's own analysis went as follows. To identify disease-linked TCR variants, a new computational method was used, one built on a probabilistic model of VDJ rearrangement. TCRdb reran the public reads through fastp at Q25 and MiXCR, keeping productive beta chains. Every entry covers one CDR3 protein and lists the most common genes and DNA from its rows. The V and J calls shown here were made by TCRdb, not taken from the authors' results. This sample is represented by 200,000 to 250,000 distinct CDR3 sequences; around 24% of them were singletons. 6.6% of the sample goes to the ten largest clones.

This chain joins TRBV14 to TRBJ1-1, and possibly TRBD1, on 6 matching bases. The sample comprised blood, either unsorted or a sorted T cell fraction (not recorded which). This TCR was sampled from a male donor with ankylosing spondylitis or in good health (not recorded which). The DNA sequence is TGTGCCAGCAGACATGGCACGGGGGGCTCAAACACTGAAGCTTTCTTT. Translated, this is CASRHGTGGSNTEAFF.